These 23 T cell receptor beta chains were all obtained from the same sample, sequenced in a study of CD8+ T cells in alopecia areata. RNA, once extracted, was reverse transcribed into cDNA for use as the sequencing template. The method was immunoSEQ multiplex PCR; TCRdb's version includes in-frame clones alone and lacks a portion of them. Found here are fewer than 200,000 clones, 50% to 60% of them singletons; the top ten hold roughly 14%. The material was CD4+ T cells sorted from blood, obtained at week 0. These receptors were taken from a human donor with alopecia areata.

V usage is TRBV30 and J usage is TRBJ2-4; D unresolved. Trimming took 1 base from V and 4 from J, leaving 17 bases between them. The CDR3 extends over 16 amino acids. CDR1 GTSNPN and CDR2 SVGIG come from the germline V gene (reference sequence). CDR3 sequence reads: CAWSAYRLKDKNIQYF. The CDR3 DNA reads TGTGCCTGGAGTGCGTACCGACTGAAGGATAAAAACATTCAGTACTTC.

This clone was detected only a few times. The V call is TRBV9, the J call TRBJ2-1; 11 bases map to TRBD2. CDR1 and CDR2 (germline): SGDLS, YYNGEE. Trimming cost V 3 bases and J 1 base; bases outside gene matches: 9. The CDR3 spans 18 residues. The CDR3 is CASSGGTSGVQSYNEQFF. CDR3 nucleotides: TGTGCCAGCAGCGGCGGGACTAGCGGAGTACAGTCCTACAATGAGCAGTTCTTC.

The chain employs TRBV29-1 and TRBJ1-4; D unclear. From germline, CDR1 is SQVTM and CDR2 ANQGSEA. The CDR3 runs to 14 residues. Between the trimmed V and J ends, which lost 0 bases and 7 bases, there was a span of 12 bases. CDR3 region: CSVEEPEAGEKLFF. As DNA, the CDR3 is TGCAGCGTTGAAGAACCCGAAGCGGGTGAAAAACTGTTTTTT.

In nucleotides, the CDR3 is TGTGCCTGGAGCTCCCAGGGACAGTATCTCGCTGAAGCTTTCTTT. Its translation is CAWSSQGQYLAEAFF. V usage is TRBV30 and J usage is TRBJ1-1; 7 nucleotides match TRBD1. Germline values: CDR1 GTSNPN, CDR2 SVGIG (reference sequence). The CDR3 totals 15 residues. V dropped 3 bases and J dropped 6; count of bases not matched to a gene: 13.

This clone was seen more than once but under ten times. V gene TRBV30 combines with J gene TRBJ2-1; D is unresolved. Trimming took off 6 bases at V and 9 bases at J, with 12 bases between the two ends. Germline V CDR1 and CDR2: GTSNPN, SVGIG (reference sequence). CDR3 length: 11 residues. CDR3 residues: CACVVAIEQFF. CDR3 nucleotide sequence: TGTGCCTGCGTTGTGGCCATTGAGCAGTTCTTC. Complete variable domain (other parts from reference TRBV30 and TRBJ2-1): SQTIHQWPATLVQPVGSPLSLECTVEGTSNPNLYWYRQAAGRGLQLLFYSVGIGQISSEVPQNLSASRPQDRQFILSSKKLLLSDSGFYLCACVVAIEQFFGPGTRLTVL.

The V gene is TRBV29-1, the J gene TRBJ2-5; 10 bases agree with TRBD1. V lost 7 bases, J lost 2 bases, and 7 bases stayed unmatched. The CDR3 contains 14 residues. Looked up from germline, CDR1 is SQVTM and CDR2 is ANQGSEA. CDR3 amino acids: CSDLPGQGQETQYF. DNA for the CDR3: TGCAGCGACCTCCCGGGACAGGGGCAAGAGACCCAGTACTTC.

The chain recombines TRBV25-1 with TRBJ2-1, with D uncertain. This CDR3 has 10 residues. Trimming removed 4 bases at V and 6 bases at J, with 1 base between. From germline, CDR1 is MGHDK and CDR2 SYGVNS. The CDR3 DNA reads TGTGCCAGCAGTGCCAATGAGCAGTTCTTC. It is translated as CASSANEQFF.

The chain combines TRBV29-1 with TRBJ2-7; TRBD1 might be the D (5 bases). Trimming left V 6 bases short and J 3 bases short, with 12 bases between. CDR3 size: 12 residues. The germline V gene has CDR1 SQVTM and CDR2 ANQGSEA. The CDR3 reads CSVADSRYEQYF. The CDR3 region has the DNA TGCAGCGTAGCCGACAGCCGCTACGAGCAGTACTTC.

V gene TRBV6-5 combines with J gene TRBJ2-7; D possibly corresponds to TRBD2 (5 bases). The CDR3 spans 15 residues. Trimming removed 2 bases from V and 0 bases from J, with 11 bases in between. Germline loops: CDR1 MNHEY, CDR2 SVGAGI. The CDR3 is CASSYQTGSSYEQYF. CDR3 bases: TGTGCCAGCAGTTACCAGACGGGGAGCTCCTACGAGCAGTACTTC.

The chain links TRBV5-1 to TRBJ2-7, with D tentatively TRBD1 (5 bases). The CDR3 contains 12 residues. From germline, CDR1 is SGHRS and CDR2 YFSETQ. V dropped 0 bases and J dropped 5 bases, with 6 bases sitting between them. CDR3 loop: CASSLGQNEQYF. The CDR3, as DNA: TGCGCCAGCAGCTTGGGACAGAACGAGCAGTACTTC.

This chain joins TRBV4-1 and TRBJ2-7; 9 bases fit TRBD1. From germline, CDR1 is MGHRA and CDR2 YSYEKL. Trimming removed 3 bases from V and 10 bases from J; junction bases left unmatched: 7. The CDR3 extends over 13 amino acids. CDR3 in DNA: TGCGCCAGCAGCCAGTCCAGACAGGGGGAACAGTACTTC. Protein: CASSQSRQGEQYF.

This clone was observed a few times. The chain couples TRBV5-1 to TRBJ1-1; D ambiguous. Germline values: CDR1 SGHRS, CDR2 YFSETQ. This CDR3 comprises 16 residues. V was cut by 0 bases and J by 5 bases, with 17 bases left in between. CDR3 in DNA: TGCGCCAGCAGCTTGGGCGGTCGAGTGGGCACAACTGAAGCTTTCTTT. Amino acids: CASSLGGRVGTTEAFF.

J is TRBJ2-3 and V is TRBV5-1; 12 nucleotides match TRBD2. The CDR3 is made up of 17 amino acids. The trim removed 0 bases at V and 2 bases at J, leaving 4 bases unmatched. CDR1 and CDR2 (germline): SGHRS, YFSETQ. The CDR3 loop reads CASSLASGGVTTDTQYF. CDR3 nucleotide sequence: TGCGCCAGCAGCTTGGCTAGCGGGGGGGTTACCACAGATACGCAGTATTTT. The full variable domain, in which reference TRBV5-1 and TRBJ2-3 provide the parts outside the CDR3, is KAGVTQTPRYLIKTRGQQVTLSCSPISGHRSVSWYQQTPGQGLQFLFEYFSETQRNKGNFPGRFSGRQFSNSRSEMNVSTLELGDSALYLCASSLASGGVTTDTQYFGPGTRLTVL.

This clone was observed a few times. The CDR3 nucleotides read TGTGCCAGCAGCTTAGGGCCAGCAAGGGGCAATCAGCCCCAGCATTTT. Its protein is CASSLGPARGNQPQHF. V gene TRBV7-2 combines with J gene TRBJ1-5; D is unresolved. Germline lookup yields CDR1 SGHTA and CDR2 FQGNSA. CDR3 size: 16 residues. With 1 base removed from V and 2 bases from J, the gap between germline ends came to 12 bases. Based on the CDR3 plus reference TRBV7-2 and TRBJ1-5, the full variable domain is GAGVSQSPSNKVTEKGKDVELRCDPISGHTALYWYRQSLGQGLEFLIYFQGNSAPDKSGLPSDRFSAERTGGSVSTLTIQRTQQEDSAVYLCASSLGPARGNQPQHFGDGTRLSIL.

The chain carries TRBV18 and TRBJ2-6, with D unresolved. The germline V gene has CDR1 KGHSH and CDR2 LQKENI. V lost 2 bases and J lost 0, with 11 bases in between. CDR3 length: 17 amino acids. This CDR3 reads CASSPSFLGSGANVLTF. CDR3 coding DNA: TGTGCCAGCTCACCATCTTTTTTGGGCTCTGGGGCCAACGTCCTGACTTTC.

This clone was seen only once. The J gene is TRBJ2-7, the V gene TRBV7-2; no clear D gene. The V gene lost 2 bases and the J gene lost 1 base, with 9 bases spanning the gap. The CDR3 spans 14 residues. Germline-derived CDR1 and CDR2 are SGHTA and FQGNSA. The CDR3: CASSLPRQSYEQYF. CDR3 DNA: TGTGCCAGCAGCTTACCGCGGCAGTCCTACGAGCAGTACTTC.

This chain joins TRBV6-5 and TRBJ2-7; tentatively, D is TRBD1 (6 bases). Looked up from germline, CDR1 is MNHEY and CDR2 is SVGAGI. CDR3 length: 13 residues. V shed 6 bases and J shed 1 base, with 10 bases lying between them. CDR3 in amino acids: CASRQTGSYEQYF. In DNA, the CDR3 is TGTGCCAGCAGGCAGACAGGTTCCTACGAGCAGTACTTC.

The chain recombines TRBV30 with TRBJ2-7; D gene uncertain. Germline V gene sequence: CDR1 GTSNPN, CDR2 SVGIG (reference sequence). The CDR3 has 14 residues. V was shortened by 3 bases and J by 0 bases, with 12 bases between the two germline ends. In nucleotides, the CDR3 is TGTGCCTGGAGCCGCAGAGACCGCTCCTACGAGCAGTACTTC. Encoded protein: CAWSRRDRSYEQYF.

This clone has ten or more counts. This sequence joins TRBV20-1 and TRBJ2-7; possible D gene TRBD1, 6 bases. CDR1 is DFQATT and CDR2 is SNEGSKA in the germline V gene (reference sequence). The V end lost 5 bases, the J end lost 3 bases, and 8 bases lay between the germline ends. The CDR3 is 11 residues long. In DNA form, the CDR3 reads TGCAGTGCTTACAGGGACTACGAGCAGTACTTC. It is translated as CSAYRDYEQYF.

V is TRBV4-2 and J is TRBJ1-2; D is perhaps TRBD1 (5 bases). The V and J ends lost 0 bases and 3 bases respectively, with 11 bases between them. Per the germline V gene, CDR1 is LGHNA and CDR2 is YNFKEQ. The CDR3 consists of 15 residues. The CDR3 DNA follows: TGTGCCAGCAGCCAAGAGGGAAGGGGCGACTATGGCTACACCTTC. The encoded protein is CASSQEGRGDYGYTF.

The sample holds a few counts of this clone. The chain carries TRBV12-5 and TRBJ1-6, with a tentative D call TRBD1 (6 bases). V was clipped by 0 bases and J by 0 bases, with 9 bases between them. The CDR3 sequence is 17 residues long. Germline V lookup: CDR1 LGHNT, CDR2 FRNRAP. The CDR3, as DNA: TGTGCTAGTGGTTTGGTCGACAGGAGCTCCTATAATTCACCCCTCCACTTT. Translation: CASGLVDRSSYNSPLHF.

The chain combines TRBV18 with TRBJ2-5, with 10 bases identical to TRBD2. Germline assignment: CDR1 KGHSH and CDR2 LQKENI. V was pared by 3 bases and J by 3 bases, with 19 bases of the junction left unmatched. The CDR3 spans 20 residues. The CDR3 DNA sequence: TGTGCCAGCTCACCGGTGGCTAGCGGGGGCAACACAAACTCTAAAGAGACCCAGTACTTC. Residues: CASSPVASGGNTNSKETQYF.

The chain employs TRBV29-1 and TRBJ1-2; D is unclear. The CDR3 runs to 11 residues. The V end was cut by 4 bases, the J end by 7 bases, with 10 bases between. The germline V gene encodes CDR1 SQVTM and CDR2 ANQGSEA. DNA of the CDR3: TGCAGCGTTGGAAGGGAAGGTGGCTACACCTTC. Its translation: CSVGREGGYTF. The full variable domain, completed using reference TRBV29-1 and TRBJ1-2, is SAVISQKPSRDICQRGTSLTIQCQVDSQVTMMFWYRQQPGQSLTLIATANQGSEATYESGFVIDKFPISRPNLTFSTLTVSNMSPEDSSIYLCSVGREGGYTFGSGTRLTVV.